The 25 T cell receptor beta chains in this list originate from one sample, sequenced in a study of neoadjuvant anti-PD-1 for oral cavity cancer. Sequencing used immunoSEQ multiplex PCR; TCRdb keeps in-frame clones, though not all of them. This table has roughly 12,000 clones, 60% to 80% appearing once. The specimen was tumor tissue, collected before nivolumab (anti-PD-1) treatment. All receptors come from a person between 35 and 79 years old with oral cavity squamous cell carcinoma. The donor label of this sample is uncertain.

The chain is built from TRBV27 and TRBJ2-1; D gene ambiguous. V was trimmed by 1 base and J by 2 bases, leaving 12 bases between them. CDR3 length equals 16 residues. Germline CDR1 MNHEY, CDR2 SMNVEV (reference sequence). This CDR3 reads CASSLWVGLAYNEQFF. The CDR3 DNA reads TGTGCCAGCAGTTTATGGGTTGGGCTAGCCTACAATGAGCAGTTCTTC.

The chain combines TRBV27 with TRBJ1-6, with D unresolved. The V end lost 6 bases, the J end lost 6 bases, and 15 bases lay between the germline ends. This CDR3 is built from 15 residues. Germline V gene data show CDR1 as MNHEY and CDR2 as SMNVEV (reference sequence). The DNA of the CDR3 is TGTGCCAGCAGGGGCAGGTCCGGTAGTAATTCACCCCTCCACTTT. As protein: CASRGRSGSNSPLHF.

The chain carries TRBV2 and TRBJ1-6; 8 bases align to TRBD1. This CDR3 contains 14 residues. The junction had 2 bases not matched to a gene; V was cut back by 5 bases and J by 5 bases. Germline loops: CDR1 SNHLY, CDR2 FYNNEI. The CDR3 spells CASSRTGNNSPLHF. The CDR3 DNA follows: TGTGCCAGCAGTCGGACAGGGAATAATTCACCCCTCCACTTT.

The genes are TRBV5-1 and TRBJ2-1, with 8 positions matching TRBD2. The CDR3 sequence is 14 residues long. Losses at the gene ends were 0 bases for V and 8 bases for J; bases not matched to a gene: 4. The germline gives CDR1 SGHRS, CDR2 YFSETQ. This CDR3 reads CASSLAPGGDEQFF. The DNA of the CDR3 is TGCGCCAGCAGCTTGGCGCCGGGAGGGGATGAGCAGTTCTTC.

The V and J genes are TRBV18 and TRBJ2-1; the D is unclear. Trimming took off 3 bases at V and 4 bases at J, with 10 bases between the two ends. The CDR3 consists of 14 residues. The V gene's germline CDR1 is KGHSH and CDR2 LQKENI. DNA of the CDR3: TGTGCCAGCTCACCCGAAGTGCAGTACAATGAGCAGTTCTTC. Translated: CASSPEVQYNEQFF.

The chain employs TRBV9 and TRBJ2-1; weak D call: TRBD2 (6 bases). This CDR3 has 14 amino acids. The germline gives CDR1 SGDLS, CDR2 YYNGEE. The V end was cut by 0 bases, the J end by 5 bases, with 9 bases between. The CDR3 DNA reads TGTGCCAGCAGCGTAGTGGCGGGGCACAATGAGCAGTTCTTC. Amino acids: CASSVVAGHNEQFF.

This chain uses TRBV7-2 with TRBJ2-1, with 7 positions matching TRBD1. The CDR3 sequence is 15 residues long. Germline loops: CDR1 SGHTA, CDR2 FQGNSA. V trimming: 2 bases; J trimming: 3 bases; junction bases outside the gene matches: 4. This CDR3 is CASSLRQGIYNEQFF. The CDR3 coding sequence is TGTGCCAGCAGCTTACGACAGGGTATCTACAATGAGCAGTTCTTC.

This clone was observed a few times. V and J are TRBV4-2 and TRBJ2-2, with 7 nucleotides matching TRBD1. This CDR3 region has 16 residues. Germline V gene lookup returns CDR1 LGHNA and CDR2 YNFKEQ. With 2 bases clipped from V and 0 bases from J, the junction kept 3 bases outside the gene matches. The CDR3 loop is CASSQTGTANTGELFF. The CDR3 DNA reads as TGTGCCAGCAGCCAAACCGGGACAGCGAACACCGGGGAGCTGTTTTTT.

This clone was found a few times. The chain employs TRBV28 and TRBJ2-1, with 7 bases lining up with TRBD2. V lost 6 bases and J lost 0; bases outside the gene matches: 8. The CDR3 covers 16 residues. The V gene's germline CDR1 is MDHEN and CDR2 SYDVKM. The CDR3 coding sequence is TGTGCCAGCAGCCTCCTCACTAGCGCCTCCTACAATGAGCAGTTCTTC. This sequence encodes CASSLLTSASYNEQFF.

This clone is categorized as medium-sized (0.01 to 0.1%). The chain combines TRBV21-1 with TRBJ2-7; the table's D call TRBD1 went unverified against the DNA. TRBV21-1 is deemed a pseudogene. The CDR3 is made up of 16 amino acids. The CDR3 region is CASSTRCQGGSYEQYF. DNA of the CDR3: TGTGCCAGCAGCACACGCTGCCAGGGCGGCTCCTACGAGCAGTACTTC.

V gene TRBV11-3 combines with J gene TRBJ2-3; TRBD2 matches 10 bases. CDR1 SGHNT and CDR2 YENEEA come from the germline V gene. The CDR3 loop spans 15 amino acids. V trimming: 3 bases; J trimming: 5 bases; junction bases outside the gene matches: 5. The chain's CDR3 is CASSFLAGGGDTQYF. The CDR3 DNA sequence: TGTGCCAGCAGCTTTTTAGCGGGAGGAGGAGATACGCAGTATTTT.

This clone showed up just a few times. The chain combines TRBV12-5 with TRBJ2-5; 15 positions agree with TRBD2. This CDR3 contains 17 residues. Germline V gene data show CDR1 as LGHNT and CDR2 as FRNRAP. Losses at the gene ends were 1 base for V and 6 bases for J; bases not matched to a gene: 6. Here the CDR3 DNA reads TGTGCTAGTGGTTTGGGACCCGGACTAGCGGGGGGGAAGACCCAGTACTTC. It is translated as CASGLGPGLAGGKTQYF.

Only a few counts were recorded for this clone. The chain recombines TRBV6-5 with TRBJ1-6; the D gene is possibly TRBD1 (6 bases). In germline, CDR1 is MNHEY, CDR2 SVGAGI. With 6 bases removed from V and 5 bases from J, the gap between germline ends came to 11 bases. This CDR3 region has 14 residues. The CDR3 region has the DNA TGTGCCAGCAGAGGGGGAGTTAATAATTCACCCCTCCACTTT. Protein product: CASRGGVNNSPLHF.

This clone was observed once. The chain has TRBV30 and TRBJ1-6, with D unclear. CDR3 length equals 13 residues. Germline V gene lookup returns CDR1 GTSNPN and CDR2 SVGIG (reference sequence). Between the trimmed V and J ends, which lost 3 bases and 8 bases, there was a span of 11 bases. CDR3 bases: TGTGCCTGGAGACGGTCCGGGCATTCACCCCTCCACTTT. It translates to CAWRRSGHSPLHF.

This chain connects TRBV2 to TRBJ2-7; TRBD1 matches at 8 bases. The CDR3 runs to 17 residues. V shed 7 bases, J shed 1 base, and the junction held 15 bases outside the gene matches. Germline CDR1 is SNHLY and CDR2 is FYNNEI. This CDR3 is CASKGPNLQGVSYEQYF. CDR3 DNA sequence: TGTGCCAGCAAGGGGCCTAACTTACAGGGGGTTTCCTACGAGCAGTACTTC.

This clone appeared a single time. The chain is built from TRBV20-1 and TRBJ1-1, with D uncertain. CDR3 length: 10 amino acids. Germline V gene sequence: CDR1 DFQATT, CDR2 SNEGSKA (reference sequence). Trimming cost V 6 bases and J 8 bases, with 10 bases left between them. The CDR3 loop reads CSAANLEAFF. The CDR3 coding sequence is TGCAGTGCAGCAAACTTAGAAGCTTTCTTT.

This clone appeared once. The CDR3 is CASSLQPTGGVSNQPQHF. The CDR3 DNA follows: TGTGCCAGCTCACTTCAACCCACAGGAGGCGTTAGCAATCAGCCCCAGCATTTT. This chain links TRBV18 with TRBJ1-5, with a possible D match to TRBD1 (5 bases). Per germline, CDR1 KGHSH and CDR2 LQKENI. V gave up 4 bases and J gave up 0 bases, with 19 bases separating them. This CDR3 is 18 amino acids long.

The chain uses TRBV6-1 and TRBJ1-3; 8 bases are shared with TRBD1. Germline V CDR1 and CDR2: MNHNS, SASEGT. The length of the CDR3 is 14 residues. Trimming at V came to 6 bases and at J to 2 bases, leaving 3 bases not matched to a gene. The CDR3 protein is CASRLQGAGNTIYF. CDR3 nucleotide sequence: TGTGCCAGCAGGCTACAGGGGGCTGGAAACACCATATATTTT.

There are a few counts of this clone. The chain employs TRBV30 and TRBJ2-3; 7 positions agree with TRBD2. CDR1 GTSNPN and CDR2 SVGIG come from the germline V gene (reference sequence). After removal of 2 bases from V and 4 bases from J, the junction contained 6 bases not matched to a gene. CDR3 length equals 14 residues. CDR3: CAWSSGTFADTQYF. For the CDR3, the DNA is TGTGCCTGGAGTAGCGGGACTTTCGCAGATACGCAGTATTTT.

In its sample, this clone was seen a few times. The CDR3: CASSLGQIAGGNLETQYF. In DNA form, the CDR3 reads TGTGCCAGCAGCTTGGGGCAAATAGCGGGAGGCAACCTAGAGACCCAGTACTTC. The chain combines TRBV5-4 with TRBJ2-5, with 10 nucleotides matching TRBD2. CDR1 is SGHNT and CDR2 is YYREEE in the germline V gene (reference sequence). The CDR3 contains 18 residues. V was clipped by 0 bases and J by 4 bases; unmatched bases: 12.

This clone has a handful of counts. The chain is built from TRBV10-2 and TRBJ1-1; D uncertain. Germline CDR1 WSHSY, CDR2 SAAADI. V was cut by 5 bases and J by 6 bases, with 13 bases left in between. The CDR3 is 13 residues long. CDR3 DNA: TGCGCCAGCAGTCGGAACCAGAGGGCTGAAGCTTTCTTT. Protein: CASSRNQRAEAFF.

Only one count was recorded for this clone. The chain couples TRBV11-2 to TRBJ2-3; D is unresolved. CDR3 length: 12 amino acids. V lost 5 bases and J lost 8, with 11 bases in between. From germline, CDR1 is SGHAT and CDR2 FQNNGV. The CDR3 loop is CASSPNSVTQYF. CDR3 sequence (DNA): TGTGCCAGCAGCCCCAACTCTGTTACGCAGTATTTT.

This clone appeared a single time. The chain has TRBV7-8 and TRBJ2-2; the D is unclear. V was clipped by 0 bases and J by 2 bases, with 4 bases between them. Germline CDR1 is SGHVS and CDR2 is FQNEAQ. This CDR3 has 14 residues. The DNA for the CDR3 is TGTGCCAGCAGCTTAGCCAAAAACACCGGGGAGCTGTTTTTT. This codes for CASSLAKNTGELFF.

CDR3 in DNA: TGCAGCGTCAATATTGGACCGGGCTACACCTTC. Amino acids: CSVNIGPGYTF. The gene calls are TRBV29-1 and TRBJ1-2; D ambiguous. The CDR3 runs 11 residues. Germline V gene data show CDR1 as SQVTM and CDR2 as ANQGSEA. The germline V and J ends were trimmed by 6 bases and 8 bases, with 13 bases remaining between them.

The rearrangement links TRBV7-8 to TRBJ2-5; 8 nucleotides line up with TRBD1. V was clipped by 5 bases and J by 4 bases; unmatched bases: 3. Germline V gives CDR1 SGHVS, CDR2 FQNEAQ. The CDR3 has 13 amino acids. The CDR3 DNA follows: TGTGCCAGCAGCCCCGACAGGGGAGAGACCCAGTACTTC. As protein: CASSPDRGETQYF.